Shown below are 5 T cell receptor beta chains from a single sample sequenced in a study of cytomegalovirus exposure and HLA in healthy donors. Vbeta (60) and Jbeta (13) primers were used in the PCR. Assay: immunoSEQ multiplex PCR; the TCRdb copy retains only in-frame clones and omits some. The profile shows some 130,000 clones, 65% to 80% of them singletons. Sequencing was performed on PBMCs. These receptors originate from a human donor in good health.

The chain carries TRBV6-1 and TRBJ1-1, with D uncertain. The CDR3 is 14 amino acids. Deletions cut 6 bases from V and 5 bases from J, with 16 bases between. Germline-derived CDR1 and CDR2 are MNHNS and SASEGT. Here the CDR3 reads CASSLTTGGTEAFF. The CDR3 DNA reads TGTGCCAGCAGCCTTACGACGGGAGGGACTGAAGCTTTCTTT.

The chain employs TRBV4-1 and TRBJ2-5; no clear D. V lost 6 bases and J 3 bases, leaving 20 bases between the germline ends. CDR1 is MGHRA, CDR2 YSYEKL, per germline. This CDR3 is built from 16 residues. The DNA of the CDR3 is TGCGCCAGCAGTCCGATAGAGTTAGCCGAAAAAGAGACCCAGTACTTC. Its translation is CASSPIELAEKETQYF.

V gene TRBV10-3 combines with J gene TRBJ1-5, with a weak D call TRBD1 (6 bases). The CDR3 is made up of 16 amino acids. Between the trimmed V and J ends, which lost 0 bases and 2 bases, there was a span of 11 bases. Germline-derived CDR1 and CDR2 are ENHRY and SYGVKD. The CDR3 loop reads CAISESGGLGNQPQHF. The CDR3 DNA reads TGTGCCATCAGTGAGTCAGGGGGATTGGGCAATCAGCCCCAGCATTTT.

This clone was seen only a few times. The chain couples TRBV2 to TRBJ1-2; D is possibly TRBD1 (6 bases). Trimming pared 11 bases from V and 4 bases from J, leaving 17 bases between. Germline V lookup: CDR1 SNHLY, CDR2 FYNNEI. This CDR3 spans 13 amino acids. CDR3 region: CAGFYRESYGYTF. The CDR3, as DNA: TGTGCCGGATTTTACAGGGAATCCTATGGCTACACCTTC.

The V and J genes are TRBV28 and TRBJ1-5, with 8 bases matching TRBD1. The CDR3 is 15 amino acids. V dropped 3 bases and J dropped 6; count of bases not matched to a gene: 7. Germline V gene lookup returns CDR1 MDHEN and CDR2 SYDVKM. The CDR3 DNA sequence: TGTGCCAGCAGTTTCTCCCAGGGGGCGGCTCAGCCCCAGCATTTT. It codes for CASSFSQGAAQPQHF.